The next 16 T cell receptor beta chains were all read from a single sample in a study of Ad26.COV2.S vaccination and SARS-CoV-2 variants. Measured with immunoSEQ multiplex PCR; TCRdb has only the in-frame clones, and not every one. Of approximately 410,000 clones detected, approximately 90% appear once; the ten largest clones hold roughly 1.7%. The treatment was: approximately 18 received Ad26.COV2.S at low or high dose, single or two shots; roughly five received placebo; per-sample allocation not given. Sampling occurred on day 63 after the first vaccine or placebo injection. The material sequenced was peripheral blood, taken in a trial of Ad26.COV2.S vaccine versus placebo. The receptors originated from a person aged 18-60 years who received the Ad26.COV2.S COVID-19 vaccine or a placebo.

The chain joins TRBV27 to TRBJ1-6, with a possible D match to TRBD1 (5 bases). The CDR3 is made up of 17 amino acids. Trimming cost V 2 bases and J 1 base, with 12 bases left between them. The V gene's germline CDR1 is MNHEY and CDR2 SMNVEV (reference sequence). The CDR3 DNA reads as TGTGCCAGCAGTTTAGAAGGGGCGGCGTCCTATAATTCACCCCTCCACTTT. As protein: CASSLEGAASYNSPLHF.

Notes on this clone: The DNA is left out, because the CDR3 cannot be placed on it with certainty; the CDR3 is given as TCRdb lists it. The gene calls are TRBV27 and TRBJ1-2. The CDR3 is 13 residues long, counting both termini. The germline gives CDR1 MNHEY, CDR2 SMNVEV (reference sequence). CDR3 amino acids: CASSFSGPDGYTF.

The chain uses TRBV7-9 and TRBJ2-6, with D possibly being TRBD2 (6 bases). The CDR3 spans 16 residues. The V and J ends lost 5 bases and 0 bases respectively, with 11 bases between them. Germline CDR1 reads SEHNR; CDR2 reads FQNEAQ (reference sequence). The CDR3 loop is CASSPEGHSGANVLTF. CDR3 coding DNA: TGTGCCAGCAGCCCGGAGGGCCACTCTGGGGCCAACGTCCTGACTTTC.

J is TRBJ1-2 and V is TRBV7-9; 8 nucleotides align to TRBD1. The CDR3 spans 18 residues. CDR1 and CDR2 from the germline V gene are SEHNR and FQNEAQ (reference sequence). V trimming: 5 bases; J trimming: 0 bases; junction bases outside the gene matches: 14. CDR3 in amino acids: CASSARPRTGNTNYGYTF. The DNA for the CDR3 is TGTGCCAGCAGCGCACGGCCGAGGACAGGGAATACTAACTATGGCTACACCTTC.

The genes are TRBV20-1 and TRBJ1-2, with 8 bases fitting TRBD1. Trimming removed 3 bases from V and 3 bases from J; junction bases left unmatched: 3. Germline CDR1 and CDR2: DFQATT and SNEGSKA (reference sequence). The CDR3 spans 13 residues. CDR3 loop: CSASAGGDYGYTF. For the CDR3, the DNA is TGCAGTGCTAGTGCAGGGGGCGACTATGGCTACACCTTC.

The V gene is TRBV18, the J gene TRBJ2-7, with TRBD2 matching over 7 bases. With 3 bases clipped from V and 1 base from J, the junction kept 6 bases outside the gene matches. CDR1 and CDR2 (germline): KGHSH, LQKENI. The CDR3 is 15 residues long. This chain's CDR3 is CASSPTAGPSYEQYF. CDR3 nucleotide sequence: TGTGCCAGCTCACCCACAGCGGGGCCGTCCTACGAGCAGTACTTC.

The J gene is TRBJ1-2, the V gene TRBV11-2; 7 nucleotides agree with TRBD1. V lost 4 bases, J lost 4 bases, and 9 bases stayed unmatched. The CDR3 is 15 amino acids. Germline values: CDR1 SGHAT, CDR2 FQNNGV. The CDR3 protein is CASSSYRDSVYGYTF. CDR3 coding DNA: TGTGCCAGCAGCTCGTATAGGGACAGCGTCTATGGCTACACCTTC.

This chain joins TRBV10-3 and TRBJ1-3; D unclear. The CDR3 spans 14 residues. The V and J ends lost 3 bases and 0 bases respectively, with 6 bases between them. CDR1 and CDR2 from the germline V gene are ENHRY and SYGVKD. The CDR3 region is CAISDPGSGNTIYF. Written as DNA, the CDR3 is TGTGCCATCAGTGATCCGGGCTCTGGAAACACCATATATTTT.

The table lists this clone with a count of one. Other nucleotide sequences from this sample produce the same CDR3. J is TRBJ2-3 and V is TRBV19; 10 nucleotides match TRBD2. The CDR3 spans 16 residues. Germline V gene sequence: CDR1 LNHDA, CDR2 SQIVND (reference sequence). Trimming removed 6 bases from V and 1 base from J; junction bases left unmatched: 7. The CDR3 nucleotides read TGTGCCAGTAGCCGAGCGCTAGCGGGGGGCACAGATACGCAGTATTTT. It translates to CASSRALAGGTDTQYF.

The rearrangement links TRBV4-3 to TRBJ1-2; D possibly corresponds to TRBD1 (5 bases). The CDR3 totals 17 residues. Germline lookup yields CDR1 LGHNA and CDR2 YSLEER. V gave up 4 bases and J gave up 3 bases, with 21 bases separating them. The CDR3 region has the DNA TGCGCCAGCAGCCCTAAGGAGGTTCGGGGCTCGGACTATGGCTACACCTTC. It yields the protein CASSPKEVRGSDYGYTF.

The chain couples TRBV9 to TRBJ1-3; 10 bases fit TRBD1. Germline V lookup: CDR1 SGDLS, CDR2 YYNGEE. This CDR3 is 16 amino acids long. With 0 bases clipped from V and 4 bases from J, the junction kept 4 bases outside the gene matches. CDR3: CASSVGGQGGGNTIYF. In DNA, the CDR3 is TGTGCCAGCAGCGTAGGAGGACAGGGGGGCGGAAACACCATATATTTT.

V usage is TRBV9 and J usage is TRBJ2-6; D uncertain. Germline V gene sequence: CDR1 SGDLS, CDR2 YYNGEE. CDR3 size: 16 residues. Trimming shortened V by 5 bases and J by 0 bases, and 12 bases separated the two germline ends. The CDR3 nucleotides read TGTGCCAGCAGTTACCAGGTGAACTCTGGGGCCAACGTCCTGACTTTC. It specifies CASSYQVNSGANVLTF.

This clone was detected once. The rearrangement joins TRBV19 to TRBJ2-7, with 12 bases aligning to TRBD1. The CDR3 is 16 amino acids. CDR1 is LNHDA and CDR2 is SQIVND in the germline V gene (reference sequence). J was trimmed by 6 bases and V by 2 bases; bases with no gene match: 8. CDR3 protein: CASSILPGQGALEQYF. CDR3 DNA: TGTGCCAGTAGTATACTTCCGGGACAGGGGGCTCTCGAGCAGTACTTC.

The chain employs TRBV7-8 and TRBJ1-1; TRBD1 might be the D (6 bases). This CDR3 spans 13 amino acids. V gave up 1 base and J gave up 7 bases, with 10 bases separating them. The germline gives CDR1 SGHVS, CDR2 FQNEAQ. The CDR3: CASSLDWDNEAFF. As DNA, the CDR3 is TGTGCCAGCAGCTTAGATTGGGACAATGAAGCTTTCTTT.

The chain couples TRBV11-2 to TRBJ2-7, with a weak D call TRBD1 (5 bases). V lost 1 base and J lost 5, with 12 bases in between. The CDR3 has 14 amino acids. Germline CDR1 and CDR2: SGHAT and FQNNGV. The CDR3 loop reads CASSLGAGRNEQYF. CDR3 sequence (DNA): TGTGCCAGCAGCTTAGGCGCAGGGCGAAACGAGCAGTACTTC.

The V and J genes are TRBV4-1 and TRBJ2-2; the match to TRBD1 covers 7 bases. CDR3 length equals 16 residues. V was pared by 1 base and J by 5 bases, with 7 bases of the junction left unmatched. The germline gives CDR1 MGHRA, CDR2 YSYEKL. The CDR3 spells CASSQGQGVRTGELFF. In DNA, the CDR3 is TGCGCCAGCAGCCAAGGACAGGGTGTTCGGACCGGGGAGCTGTTTTTT.